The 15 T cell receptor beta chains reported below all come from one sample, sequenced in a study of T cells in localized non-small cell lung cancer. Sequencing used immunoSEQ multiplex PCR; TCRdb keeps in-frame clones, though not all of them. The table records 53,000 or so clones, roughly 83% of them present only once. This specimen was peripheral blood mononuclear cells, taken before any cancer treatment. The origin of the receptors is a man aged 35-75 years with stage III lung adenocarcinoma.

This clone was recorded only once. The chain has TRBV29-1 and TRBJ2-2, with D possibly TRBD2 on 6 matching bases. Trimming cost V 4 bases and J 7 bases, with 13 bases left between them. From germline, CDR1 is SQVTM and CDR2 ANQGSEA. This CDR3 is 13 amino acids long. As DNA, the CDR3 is TGCAGCGTTGGAGGCCGGGAGTACGGGGAGCTGTTTTTT. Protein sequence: CSVGGREYGELFF.

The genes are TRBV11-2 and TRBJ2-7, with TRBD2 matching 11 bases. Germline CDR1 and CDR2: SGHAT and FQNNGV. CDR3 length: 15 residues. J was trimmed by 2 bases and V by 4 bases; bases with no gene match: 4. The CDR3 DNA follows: TGTGCCAGCAGCTCCCTGACTAGCGGGACCTACGAGCAGTACTTC. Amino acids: CASSSLTSGTYEQYF.

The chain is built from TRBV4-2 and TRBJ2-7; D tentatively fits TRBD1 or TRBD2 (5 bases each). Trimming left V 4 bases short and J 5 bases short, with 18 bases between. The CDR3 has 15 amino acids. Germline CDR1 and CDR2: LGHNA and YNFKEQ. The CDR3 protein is CASSLRRDGEHEQYF. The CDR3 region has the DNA TGTGCCAGCAGCCTCCGTCGGGACGGCGAACACGAGCAGTACTTC.

The CDR3 bases are TGTGCCAGCAGTTCCGGGACCCGAATGAGGACCGGGGAGCTGTTTTTT. This codes for CASSSGTRMRTGELFF. The chain has TRBV9 and TRBJ2-2, with D perhaps TRBD1 or TRBD2 (5 bases each). The germline V gene has CDR1 SGDLS and CDR2 YYNGEE. Deletions cut 5 bases from V and 5 bases from J, with 19 bases between. This CDR3 has 16 amino acids.

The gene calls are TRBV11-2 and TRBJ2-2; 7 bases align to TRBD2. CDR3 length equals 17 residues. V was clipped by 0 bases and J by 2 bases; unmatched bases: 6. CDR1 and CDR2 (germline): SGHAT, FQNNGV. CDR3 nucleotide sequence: TGTGCCAGCAGCTTAGATTGGGGGGGTATCAACACCGGGGAGCTGTTTTTT. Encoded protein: CASSLDWGGINTGELFF.

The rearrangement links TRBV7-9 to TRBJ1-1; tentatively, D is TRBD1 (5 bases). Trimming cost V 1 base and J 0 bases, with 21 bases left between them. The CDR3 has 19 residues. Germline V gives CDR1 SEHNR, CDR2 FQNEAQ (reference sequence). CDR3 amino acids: CASSLGHGGRTKLNTEAFF. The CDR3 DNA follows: TGTGCCAGCAGCTTAGGACATGGGGGACGAACGAAACTGAACACTGAAGCTTTCTTT.

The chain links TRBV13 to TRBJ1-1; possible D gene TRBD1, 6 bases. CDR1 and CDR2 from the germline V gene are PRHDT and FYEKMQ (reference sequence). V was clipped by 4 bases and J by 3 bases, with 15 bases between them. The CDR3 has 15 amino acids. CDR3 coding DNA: TGTGCCAGCAGCTCTTTAGGAGGGGGGCACACTGAAGCTTTCTTT. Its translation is CASSSLGGGHTEAFF.

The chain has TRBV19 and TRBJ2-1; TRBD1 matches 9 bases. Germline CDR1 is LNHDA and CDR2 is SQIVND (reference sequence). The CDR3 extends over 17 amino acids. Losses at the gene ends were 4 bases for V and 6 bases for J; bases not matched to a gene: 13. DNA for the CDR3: TGTGCCAGTAGTAACCCCCGGGGACAGGGACTTCGCAATGAGCAGTTCTTC. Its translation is CASSNPRGQGLRNEQFF.

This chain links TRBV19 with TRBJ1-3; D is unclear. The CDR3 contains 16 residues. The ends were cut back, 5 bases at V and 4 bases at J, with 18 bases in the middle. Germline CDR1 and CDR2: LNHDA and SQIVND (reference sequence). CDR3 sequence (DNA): TGTGCCAGTAGTTTCGGACGGAACCTAGGGGGAAACACCATATATTTT. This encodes CASSFGRNLGGNTIYF.

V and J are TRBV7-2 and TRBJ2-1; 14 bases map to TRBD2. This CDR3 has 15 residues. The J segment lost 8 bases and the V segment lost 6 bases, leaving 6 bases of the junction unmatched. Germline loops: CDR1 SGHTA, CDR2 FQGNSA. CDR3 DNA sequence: TGTGCCAGCAGTTATCGACTAGCGGGAGGGTATGAGCAGTTCTTC. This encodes CASSYRLAGGYEQFF. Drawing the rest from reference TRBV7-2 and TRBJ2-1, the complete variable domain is GAGVSQSPSNKVTEKGKDVELRCDPISGHTALYWYRQSLGQGLEFLIYFQGNSAPDKSGLPSDRFSAERTGGSVSTLTIQRTQQEDSAVYLCASSYRLAGGYEQFFGPGTRLTVL.

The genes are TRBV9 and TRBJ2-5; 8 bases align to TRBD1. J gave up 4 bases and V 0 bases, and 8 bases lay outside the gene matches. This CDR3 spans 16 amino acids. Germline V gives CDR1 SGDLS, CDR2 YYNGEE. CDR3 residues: CASSVVGGRGPETQYF. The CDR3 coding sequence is TGTGCCAGCAGCGTAGTAGGGGGCAGGGGGCCAGAGACCCAGTACTTC.

The CDR3 coding sequence is TGTGCCTGGAGTGTTGGTGGTGTGTCGGAAGAGCAGTACTTC. Its translation is CAWSVGGVSEEQYF. The chain carries TRBV30 and TRBJ2-7; no firm D call. Trimming took 0 bases from V and 7 from J, leaving 16 bases between them. CDR1 and CDR2 from the germline V gene are GTSNPN and SVGIG (reference sequence). CDR3 length: 14 amino acids.

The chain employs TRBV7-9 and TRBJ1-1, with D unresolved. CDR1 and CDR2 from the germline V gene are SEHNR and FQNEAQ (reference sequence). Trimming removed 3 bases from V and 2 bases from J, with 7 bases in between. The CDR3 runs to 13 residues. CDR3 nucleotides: TGTGCCAGCAGCTTGACCATAAACACTGAAGCTTTCTTT. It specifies CASSLTINTEAFF.

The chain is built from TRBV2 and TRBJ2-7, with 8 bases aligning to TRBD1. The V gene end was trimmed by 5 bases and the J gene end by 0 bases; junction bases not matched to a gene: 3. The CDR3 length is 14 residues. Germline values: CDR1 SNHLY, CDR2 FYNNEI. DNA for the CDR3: TGTGCCAGCAGTTTCAGGGGGCACTCCTACGAGCAGTACTTC. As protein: CASSFRGHSYEQYF.

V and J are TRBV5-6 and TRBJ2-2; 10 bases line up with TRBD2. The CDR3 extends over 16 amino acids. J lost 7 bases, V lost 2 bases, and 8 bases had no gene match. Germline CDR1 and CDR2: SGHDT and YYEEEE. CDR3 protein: CASSFLSSGGFGELFF. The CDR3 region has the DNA TGTGCCAGCAGCTTTTTGTCTAGCGGGGGATTCGGGGAGCTGTTTTTT.